This TCR beta chain came from a study of CD8+ T cells in alopecia areata. Looking at the study overall: Those patients who were treated received oral tofacitinib, which was given at 5 to 10 mg twice daily for moderate-to-severe alopecia areata. Patients in the study were on tofacitinib for 6 to 18 months, then off it for 6 months.

Findings and limits, study-wide: In patients, TCRs were shared less clearly than in mice, and HLA may possibly be involved.

The V gene lost 7 bases and the J gene lost 4 bases, with 14 bases spanning the gap. This CDR3 is 14 amino acids long. Germline V gene data show CDR1 as SEHNR and CDR2 as FQNEAQ (reference sequence). RNA, once extracted, was reverse transcribed into cDNA for use as the sequencing template. The data were produced by immunoSEQ multiplex PCR, yet TCRdb's version contains in-frame clones alone and is incomplete. The sample consists of approximately 140,000 clones, roughly 50% of them appearing once. This clone appeared a few times. Its target is not known. This TCR was sampled from a human donor with alopecia areata. The chain combines TRBV7-9 with TRBJ2-1; D may be TRBD2 (5 bases). The source material was CD4+ T cells sorted from blood. CDR3 protein: CASMGENPYNEQFF. In nucleotides, the CDR3 is TGTGCCAGCATGGGAGAGAACCCTTACAATGAGCAGTTCTTC. Using reference TRBV7-9 and TRBJ2-1 for the parts outside the CDR3, the full variable domain is DTGVSQNPRHKITKRGQNVTFRCDPISEHNRLYWYRQTLGQGPEFLTYFQNEAQLEKSRLLSDRFSAERPKGSFSTLEIQRTEQGDSAMYLCASMGENPYNEQFFGPGTRLTVL.